This is a list of T cell receptor beta chains from one sample in a study of CD8+ T cells in alopecia areata. Repertoires were generated with immunoSEQ multiplex PCR, while TCRdb's copy carries only in-frame clones and drops some. The sample yields about 200,000 clones, approximately 38% seen once. Sequenced here: CD4+ T cells sorted from blood, sampled around week 30, from a patient treated with tofacitinib. Every receptor here comes from a human donor with alopecia areata. Both conserved end residues are part of each CDR3. The order of the fields is CDR3 DNA, CDR3 protein, J gene, CDR3 length, D gene, V gene, clone size. D genes are given only for firm matches. Clone size is stated in some rows and not others, as once, few, many or a class when expanded.

TGCAGCGTTGAACGCCTACTACAGGGGGCGGACACTGAAGCTTTCTTT	CSVERLLQGADTEAFF	TRBJ1-1	16	TRBD1	TRBV29-1	few
TGTGCCTGGAGTGTGGGACAGGGCTATGGCTACACCTTC	CAWSVGQGYGYTF	TRBJ1-2	13	TRBD1	TRBV30	few
TGTGCCAGCACCTTTATGAGGGAGACCCAGTACTTC	CASTFMRETQYF	TRBJ2-5	12	-	TRBV2	-
TGTGCCAGCAGCCACTACGCGAAGAACCTTGAAGCTTTCTTT	CASSHYAKNLEAFF	TRBJ1-1	14	-	TRBV6-5	-
TGTGCCAGCAGCCCAGGGGAAGGGACGCAGTATTTT	CASSPGEGTQYF	TRBJ2-3	12	-	TRBV7-9	-
TGCAGCGTTGTCCCGACAGATACGCAGTATTTT	CSVVPTDTQYF	TRBJ2-3	11	-	TRBV29-1	many
TGCGCCAGCAGCTCCCGAACAGGGCACGAGCAGTACTTC	CASSSRTGHEQYF	TRBJ2-7	13	-	TRBV5-1	-
TGTGCCAGCAGCATCCGACTAGCGGCCTACAATGAGCAGTTCTTC	CASSIRLAAYNEQFF	TRBJ2-1	15	TRBD2	TRBV9	-
TGTGCCAGCAGCCAAGATCTAAGATGGAGCGGGAGTGATACGCAGTATTTT	CASSQDLRWSGSDTQYF	TRBJ2-3	17	TRBD2	TRBV14	medium-sized
TGTGCCAGCAGCCAGGGGGACGGATCCTACAATGAGCAGTTCTTC	CASSQGDGSYNEQFF	TRBJ2-1	15	-	TRBV4-2	few
TGTGCCAGCAACCTCCGGGACGGAGGGTATGGCTACACCTTC	CASNLRDGGYGYTF	TRBJ1-2	14	-	TRBV11-2	few
TGCAGCTCGTGGGTGGGTACTGAAGCTTTCTTT	CSSWVGTEAFF	TRBJ1-1	11	-	TRBV29-1	-
TGTGCCAGCAGTTTTCAAGGGGGCCCCTACGAGCAGTACTTC	CASSFQGGPYEQYF	TRBJ2-7	14	TRBD1	TRBV27	-
TGCGCCAGCAGCTTGGCCCCGACTTCCTCTGGAAACACCATATATTTT	CASSLAPTSSGNTIYF	TRBJ1-3	16	-	TRBV5-1	-
TGTGCCAGCTCACTCAGACAGGTCACGAACCAAAACAATGAGCAGTTCTTC	CASSLRQVTNQNNEQFF	TRBJ2-1	17	-	TRBV18	-
TGTGCCAGTAGTGGAACCGGGACGGCAAATCAGCCCCAGCATTTT	CASSGTGTANQPQHF	TRBJ1-5	15	-	TRBV19	-
TGTGCCTGGAGTGTAGGACAGATTCCTTACAATGAGCAGTTCTTC	CAWSVGQIPYNEQFF	TRBJ2-1	15	-	TRBV30	-
TGTGCCAGCAGTTTTGGTGGCTCTAATGAAAAACTGTTTTTT	CASSFGGSNEKLFF	TRBJ1-4	14	-	TRBV6-5	-
TGCGCCAGCAGCACAGAAGGACAGTACACTGAAGCTTTCTTT	CASSTEGQYTEAFF	TRBJ1-1	14	-	TRBV5-1	few
TGTGCCAGCAGCCTCGCTGGGTACGGTGAAGCTTTCTTT	CASSLAGYGEAFF	TRBJ1-1	13	-	TRBV7-3	many